These T cell receptor beta chains were read from a single sample in a study of spatial heterogeneity in lung cancer. MiXCR, run by TCRdb on the 5' RACE reads, gives a single entry per CDR3 protein. The sample records tens of thousands of distinct CDR3 sequences, 12% being singletons. The specimen was PBMCs, collected at surgery. The receptors originated from a male donor with early-stage non-small cell lung cancer. The conserved cysteine and the conserved F or W are not part of the CDR3 here. D genes are given only for firm matches.

TRBJ2-2,TRBV5-4,.,ASSFLTGYNTGELF
TRBJ2-1,TRBV5-1,TRBD2,ASTLRGTSSYNEQF
TRBJ2-6,TRBV25-1,TRBD1,ASSGRTGGSGANVLT
TRBJ1-4,TRBV7-2,.,ASSLGGAGEKLF
TRBJ1-1,TRBV6-2/TRBV6-3,.,AIALAGGPGTEAF
TRBJ2-3,TRBV28,TRBD2,ASSLWGSGGVTDTQY
TRBJ2-4,TRBV12-3/TRBV12-4,TRBD2,ASSPGGGGEYKNIQY
TRBJ2-5,TRBV20-1,TRBD2,SAPPGGVQETQY
TRBJ1-1,TRBV6-4,.,ASSETFATEAF
TRBJ2-3,TRBV5-4,.,ASSPMGSVSTDTQY
TRBJ1-4,TRBV27,TRBD1,ASSRGFGEKLF
TRBJ2-3,TRBV20-1,.,SARGPSLDTQY
TRBJ2-7,TRBV7-6,.,ASSLSQGPYEQY
TRBJ1-2,TRBV4-2,.,ASSQIEHGGYGYT
TRBJ2-7,TRBV28,TRBD2,ASSPGLDVRHEQY
TRBJ1-1,TRBV15,.,ATSRDQGEAF
TRBJ2-3,TRBV7-2,.,ASSSTGFGDTQY
TRBJ1-2,TRBV4-3,TRBD1,ASSQDLGTGVGYT
TRBJ2-3,TRBV30,.,AWSNTDTQY
TRBJ2-5,TRBV29-1,.,SGGSTQETQY
TRBJ1-2,TRBV28,TRBD1,ASWTGDAYGYT
TRBJ1-1,TRBV5-1,.,ASSGGQENTEAF
TRBJ1-2,TRBV5-1,TRBD1,ASSLARTGDANGYT